This T cell receptor beta chain stems from a study of blood T cell repertoires in COVID-19. Study as a whole: Donors in the United States, Italy and Spain gave samples during acute or convalescent COVID-19. PBMCs, B-cell-depleted T cells, or T cells provided the cDNA or gDNA that made up the material.

In the original processing: Amplification of reference gene primers was used by the study to estimate nucleated cell counts. The repertoire was sequenced with immunoSEQ multiplex PCR; TCRdb's copy has only in-frame clones and lacks some. Clone size and the V and J calls come from that table; the DNA yielded D and trimming. The table has about 190,000 clones, over 75% seen once. Germline CDR1 is DFQATT and CDR2 is SNEGSKA (reference sequence). With 3 bases removed from V and 0 bases from J, the gap between germline ends came to 9 bases. The CDR3 contains 14 residues. The sequenced material came from peripheral blood. The sequence was obtained from a man aged 50-59 years who had recovered from COVID-19. This sequence joins TRBV20-1 and TRBJ1-3; TRBD1 is a possible D gene (5 bases). The CDR3 reads CSASRGFSGNTIYF. The DNA for the CDR3 is TGCAGTGCTAGTAGGGGCTTCTCTGGAAACACCATATATTTT.